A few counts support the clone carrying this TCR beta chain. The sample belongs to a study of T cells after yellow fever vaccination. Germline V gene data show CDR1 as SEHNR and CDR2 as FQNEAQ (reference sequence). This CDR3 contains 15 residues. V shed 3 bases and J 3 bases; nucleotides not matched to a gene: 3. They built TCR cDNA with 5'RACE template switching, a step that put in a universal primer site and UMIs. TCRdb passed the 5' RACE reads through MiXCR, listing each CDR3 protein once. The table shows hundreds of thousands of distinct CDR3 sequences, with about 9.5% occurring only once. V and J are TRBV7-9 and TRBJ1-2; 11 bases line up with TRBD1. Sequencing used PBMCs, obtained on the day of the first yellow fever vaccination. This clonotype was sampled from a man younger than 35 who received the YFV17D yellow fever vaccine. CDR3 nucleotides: TGTGCCAGCAGCTTCCAGGGACAGGGGGACTATGGCTACACCTTC. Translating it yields CASSFQGQGDYGYTF.